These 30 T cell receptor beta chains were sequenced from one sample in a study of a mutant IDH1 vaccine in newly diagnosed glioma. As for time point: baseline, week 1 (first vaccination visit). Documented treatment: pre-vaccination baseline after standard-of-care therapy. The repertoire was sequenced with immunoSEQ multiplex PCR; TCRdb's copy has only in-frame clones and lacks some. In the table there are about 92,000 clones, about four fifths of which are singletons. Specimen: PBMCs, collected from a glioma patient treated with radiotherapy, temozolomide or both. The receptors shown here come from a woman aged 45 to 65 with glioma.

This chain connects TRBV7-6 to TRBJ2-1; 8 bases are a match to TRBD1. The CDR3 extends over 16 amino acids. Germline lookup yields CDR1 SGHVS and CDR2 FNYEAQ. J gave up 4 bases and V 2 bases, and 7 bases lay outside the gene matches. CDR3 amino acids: CASSLSGTGVYNEQFF. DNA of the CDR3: TGTGCCAGCAGCTTATCCGGGACAGGCGTTTACAATGAGCAGTTCTTC.

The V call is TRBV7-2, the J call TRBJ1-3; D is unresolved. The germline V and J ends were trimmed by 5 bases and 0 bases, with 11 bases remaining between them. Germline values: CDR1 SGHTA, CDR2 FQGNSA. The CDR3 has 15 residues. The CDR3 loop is CASSPLSRSGNTIYF. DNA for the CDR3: TGTGCCAGCAGCCCCCTATCCCGCTCTGGAAACACCATATATTTT.

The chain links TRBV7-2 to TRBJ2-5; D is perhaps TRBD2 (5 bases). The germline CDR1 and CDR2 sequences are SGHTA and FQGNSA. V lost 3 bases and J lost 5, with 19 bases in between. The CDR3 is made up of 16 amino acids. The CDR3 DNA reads TGTGCCAGCAGCTTTGGCGGGTCCCACCCTGACGAGACCCAGTACTTC. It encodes CASSFGGSHPDETQYF.

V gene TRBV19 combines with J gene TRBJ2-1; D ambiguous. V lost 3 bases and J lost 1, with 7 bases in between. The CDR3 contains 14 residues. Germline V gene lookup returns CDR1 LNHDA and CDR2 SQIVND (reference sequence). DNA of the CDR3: TGTGCCAGTAGTATTCGGCAGTCCTACAATGAGCAGTTCTTC. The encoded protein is CASSIRQSYNEQFF.

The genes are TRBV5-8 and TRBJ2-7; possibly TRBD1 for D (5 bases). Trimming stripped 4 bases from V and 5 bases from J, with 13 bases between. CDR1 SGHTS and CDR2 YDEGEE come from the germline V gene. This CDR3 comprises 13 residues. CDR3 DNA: TGTGCCAGCAGCAAAGACAGAAGGGACGAGCAGTACTTC. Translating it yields CASSKDRRDEQYF.

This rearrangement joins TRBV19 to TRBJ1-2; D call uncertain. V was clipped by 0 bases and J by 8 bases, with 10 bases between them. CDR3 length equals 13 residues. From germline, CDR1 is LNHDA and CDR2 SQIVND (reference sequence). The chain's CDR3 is CASSIDHLGGYTF. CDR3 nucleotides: TGTGCCAGTAGTATAGATCACTTGGGGGGCTACACCTTC.

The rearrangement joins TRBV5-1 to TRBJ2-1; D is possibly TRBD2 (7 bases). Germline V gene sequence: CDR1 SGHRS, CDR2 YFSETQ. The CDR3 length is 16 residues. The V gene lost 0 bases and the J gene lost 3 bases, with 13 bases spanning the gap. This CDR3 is CASSLVAGANYNEQFF. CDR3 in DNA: TGCGCCAGCAGCTTGGTGGCGGGGGCCAACTACAATGAGCAGTTCTTC.

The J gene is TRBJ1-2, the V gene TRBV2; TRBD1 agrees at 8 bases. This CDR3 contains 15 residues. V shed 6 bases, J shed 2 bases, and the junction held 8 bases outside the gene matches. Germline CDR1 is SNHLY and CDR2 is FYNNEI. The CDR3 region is CASRKDRERNYGYTF. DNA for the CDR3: TGTGCCAGCAGAAAGGACAGGGAGAGGAACTATGGCTACACCTTC.

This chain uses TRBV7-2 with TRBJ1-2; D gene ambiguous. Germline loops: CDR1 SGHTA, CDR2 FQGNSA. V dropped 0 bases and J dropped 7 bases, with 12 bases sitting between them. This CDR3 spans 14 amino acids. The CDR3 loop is CASSLASKAGGYTF. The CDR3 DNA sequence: TGTGCCAGCAGCTTAGCGAGCAAGGCTGGTGGCTACACCTTC.

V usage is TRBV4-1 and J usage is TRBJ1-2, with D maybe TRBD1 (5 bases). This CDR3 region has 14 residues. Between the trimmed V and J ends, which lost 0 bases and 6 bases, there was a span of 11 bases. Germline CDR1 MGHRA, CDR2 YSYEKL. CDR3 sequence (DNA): TGCGCCAGCAGCCAAGAAATACAGGCCAATGGCTACACCTTC. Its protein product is CASSQEIQANGYTF.

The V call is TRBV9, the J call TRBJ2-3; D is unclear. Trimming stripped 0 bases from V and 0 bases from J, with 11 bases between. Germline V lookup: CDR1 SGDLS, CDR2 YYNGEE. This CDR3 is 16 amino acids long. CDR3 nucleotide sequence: TGTGCCAGCAGCGTAGAAGATGGCAGGAGCACAGATACGCAGTATTTT. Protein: CASSVEDGRSTDTQYF.

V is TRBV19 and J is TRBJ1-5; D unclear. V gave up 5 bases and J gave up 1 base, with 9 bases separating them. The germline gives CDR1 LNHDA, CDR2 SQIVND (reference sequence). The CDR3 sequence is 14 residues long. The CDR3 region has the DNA TGTGCCAGTAGTCCGGCGGGAAGCAATCAGCCCCAGCATTTT. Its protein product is CASSPAGSNQPQHF.

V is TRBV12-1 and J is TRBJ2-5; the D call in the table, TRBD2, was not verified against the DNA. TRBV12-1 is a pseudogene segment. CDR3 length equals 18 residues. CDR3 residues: CASSFEPSLAGGGETQYF. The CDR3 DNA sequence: TGTGCCAGCAGCTTTGAACCATCCCTAGCGGGAGGGGGGGAGACCCAGTACTTC.

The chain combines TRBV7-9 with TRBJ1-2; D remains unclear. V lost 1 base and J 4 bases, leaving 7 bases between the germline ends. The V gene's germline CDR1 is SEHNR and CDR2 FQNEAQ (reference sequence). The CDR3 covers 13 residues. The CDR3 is CASSLEGRYGYTF. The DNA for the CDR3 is TGTGCCAGCAGCTTAGAGGGTCGCTATGGCTACACCTTC. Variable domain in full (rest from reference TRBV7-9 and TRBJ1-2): DTGVSQNPRHKITKRGQNVTFRCDPISEHNRLYWYRQTLGQGPEFLTYFQNEAQLEKSRLLSDRFSAERPKGSFSTLEIQRTEQGDSAMYLCASSLEGRYGYTFGSGTRLTVV.

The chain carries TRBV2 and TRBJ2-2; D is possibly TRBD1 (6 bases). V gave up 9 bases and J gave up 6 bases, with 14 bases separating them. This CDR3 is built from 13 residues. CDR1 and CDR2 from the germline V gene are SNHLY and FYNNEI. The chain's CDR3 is CARLEQGPGELFF. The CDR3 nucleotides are TGTGCCAGGTTGGAACAGGGCCCCGGGGAGCTGTTTTTT. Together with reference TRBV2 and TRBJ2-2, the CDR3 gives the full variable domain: EPEVTQTPSHQVTQMGQEVILRCVPISNHLYFYWYRQILGQKVEFLVSFYNNEISEKSEIFDDQFSVERPDGSNFTLKIRSTKLEDSAMYFCARLEQGPGELFFGEGSRLTVL.

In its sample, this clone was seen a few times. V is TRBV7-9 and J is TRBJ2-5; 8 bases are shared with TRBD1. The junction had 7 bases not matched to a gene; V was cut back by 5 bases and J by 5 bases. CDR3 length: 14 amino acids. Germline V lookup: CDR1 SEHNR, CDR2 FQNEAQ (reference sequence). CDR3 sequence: CASSRQGSGETQYF. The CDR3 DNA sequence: TGTGCCAGCAGCCGACAGGGGAGTGGGGAGACCCAGTACTTC.

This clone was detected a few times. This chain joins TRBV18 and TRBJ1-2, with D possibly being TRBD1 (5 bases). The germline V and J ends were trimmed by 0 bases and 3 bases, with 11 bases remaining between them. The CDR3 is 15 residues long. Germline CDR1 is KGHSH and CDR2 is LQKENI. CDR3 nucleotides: TGTGCCAGCTCACCACCTCTCAGGGATGACTATGGCTACACCTTC. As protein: CASSPPLRDDYGYTF.

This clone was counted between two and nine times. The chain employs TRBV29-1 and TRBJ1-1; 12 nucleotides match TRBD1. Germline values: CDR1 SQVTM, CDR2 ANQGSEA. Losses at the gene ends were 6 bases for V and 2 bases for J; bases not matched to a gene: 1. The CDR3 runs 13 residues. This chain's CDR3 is CSVGQGANTEAFF. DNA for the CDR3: TGCAGCGTGGGACAGGGGGCTAACACTGAAGCTTTCTTT.

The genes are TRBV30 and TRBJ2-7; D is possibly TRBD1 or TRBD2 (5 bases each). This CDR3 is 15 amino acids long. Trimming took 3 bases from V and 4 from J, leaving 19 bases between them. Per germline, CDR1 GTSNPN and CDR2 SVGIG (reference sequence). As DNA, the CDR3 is TGTGCCTGGAGCGGGCCGGGACCGGGGTATTACGAGCAGTACTTC. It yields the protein CAWSGPGPGYYEQYF.

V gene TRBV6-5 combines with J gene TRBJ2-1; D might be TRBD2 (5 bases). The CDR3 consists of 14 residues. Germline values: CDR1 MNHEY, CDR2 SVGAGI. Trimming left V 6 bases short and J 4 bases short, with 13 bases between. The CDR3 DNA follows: TGTGCCAGCAGGGGAGCGACGGTTTACAATGAGCAGTTCTTC. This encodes CASRGATVYNEQFF.

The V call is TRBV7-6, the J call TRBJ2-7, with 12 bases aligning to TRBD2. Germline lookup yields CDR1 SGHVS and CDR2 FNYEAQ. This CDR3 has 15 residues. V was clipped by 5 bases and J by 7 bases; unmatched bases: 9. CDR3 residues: CASSARTSGEGEQYF. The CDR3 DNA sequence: TGTGCCAGCAGCGCCCGGACTAGCGGGGAGGGAGAGCAGTACTTC.

CDR3 protein: CASSSRRTEAFF. The DNA of the CDR3 is TGTGCCAGCAGTTCACGGAGAACTGAAGCTTTCTTT. The genes are TRBV28 and TRBJ1-1; D gene unclear. The CDR3 runs 12 residues. The ends were cut back, 4 bases at V and 5 bases at J, with 8 bases in the middle. Germline CDR1 reads MDHEN; CDR2 reads SYDVKM.

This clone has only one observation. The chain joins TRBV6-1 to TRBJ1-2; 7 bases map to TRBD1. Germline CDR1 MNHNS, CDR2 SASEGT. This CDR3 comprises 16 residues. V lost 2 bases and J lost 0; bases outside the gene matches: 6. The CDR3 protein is CASSERVGTANYGYTF. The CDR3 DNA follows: TGTGCCAGCAGTGAACGGGTCGGGACAGCTAACTATGGCTACACCTTC.

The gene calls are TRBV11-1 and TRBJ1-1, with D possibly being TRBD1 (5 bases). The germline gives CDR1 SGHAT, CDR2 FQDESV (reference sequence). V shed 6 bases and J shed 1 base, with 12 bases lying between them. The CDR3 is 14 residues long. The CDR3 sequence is CASRATGPNTEAFF. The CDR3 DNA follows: TGTGCCAGCAGGGCTACGGGACCGAACACTGAAGCTTTCTTT.

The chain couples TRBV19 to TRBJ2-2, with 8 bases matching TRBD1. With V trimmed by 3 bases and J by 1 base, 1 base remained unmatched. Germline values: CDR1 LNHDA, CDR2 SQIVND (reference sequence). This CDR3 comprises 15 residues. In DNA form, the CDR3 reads TGTGCCAGTAGTATGGACAGGGTGAACACCGGGGAGCTGTTTTTT. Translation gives CASSMDRVNTGELFF.

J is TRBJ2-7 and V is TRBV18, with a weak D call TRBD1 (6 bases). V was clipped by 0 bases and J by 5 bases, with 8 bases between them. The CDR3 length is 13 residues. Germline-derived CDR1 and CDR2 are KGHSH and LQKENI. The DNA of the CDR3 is TGTGCCAGCTCACCACCGAACAGGGACGAGCAGTACTTC. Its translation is CASSPPNRDEQYF. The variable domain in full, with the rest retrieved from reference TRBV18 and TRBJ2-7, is NAGVMQNPRHLVRRRGQEARLRCSPMKGHSHVYWYRQLPEEGLKFMVYLQKENIIDESGMPKERFSAEFPKEGPSILRIQQVVRGDSAAYFCASSPPNRDEQYFGPGTRLTVT.

The CDR3: CASSSGANVLTF. CDR3 DNA sequence: TGTGCCAGCAGCTCTGGGGCCAACGTCCTGACTTTC. The chain carries TRBV6-1 and TRBJ2-6; the D is unclear. Trimming cost V 6 bases and J 0 bases, with 0 bases left between them. Looked up from germline, CDR1 is MNHNS and CDR2 is SASEGT. This CDR3 region has 12 residues.

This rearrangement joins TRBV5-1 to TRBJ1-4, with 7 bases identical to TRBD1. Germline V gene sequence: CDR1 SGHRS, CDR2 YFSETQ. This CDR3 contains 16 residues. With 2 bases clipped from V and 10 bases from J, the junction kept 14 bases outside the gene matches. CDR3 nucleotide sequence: TGCGCCAGCAGCTTATCCTCAGGGGGAAATAGGGCAAAACTGTTTTTT. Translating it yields CASSLSSGGNRAKLFF.

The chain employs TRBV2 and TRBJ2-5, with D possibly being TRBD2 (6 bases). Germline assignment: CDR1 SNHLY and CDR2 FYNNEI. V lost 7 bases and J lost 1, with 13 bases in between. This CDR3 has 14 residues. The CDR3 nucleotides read TGTGCCAGCACGGGGTGGGGGGTCCAAGAGACCCAGTACTTC. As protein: CASTGWGVQETQYF.

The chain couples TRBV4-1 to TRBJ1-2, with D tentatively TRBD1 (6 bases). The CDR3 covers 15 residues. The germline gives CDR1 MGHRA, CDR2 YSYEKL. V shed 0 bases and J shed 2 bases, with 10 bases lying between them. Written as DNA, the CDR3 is TGCGCCAGCAGCCAAGAGGGGACACGGAACTATGGCTACACCTTC. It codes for CASSQEGTRNYGYTF.